This is a list of T cell receptor beta chains from one sample in a study of cytomegalovirus exposure and HLA in healthy donors. Profiled with immunoSEQ multiplex PCR; TCRdb holds only in-frame clones, not every one. This table holds 130,000 or so clones, 80% to 90% found once. The sample was PBMCs. Receptors originate from a woman aged 18-29 years in good health and CMV-seropositive. CDR3s leave out the opening cysteine and the closing phenylalanine or tryptophan.

v_call	j_call	cdr3_aa
TRBV2	TRBJ1-4	ASRVDRGEKLF
TRBV6-5	TRBJ1-5	ASSPTPGSNQPQH
TRBV27	TRBJ1-5	ASSFNHLTGGTQPQH
TRBV7-2	TRBJ2-1	ASSYPSLASKNEQF
TRBV5-4	TRBJ1-2	ASSTPQDSPIGYT
TRBV9	TRBJ1-1	ASSDRENTEAF
TRBV6-6	TRBJ1-3	ASSYSTGSGNTIY
TRBV2	TRBJ2-7	ASTGLATGGEQY
TRBV4-1	TRBJ2-1	ASSPLPFTGGVEQF
TRBV5-1	TRBJ2-7	ASSLDSAYEQY
TRBV2	TRBJ1-3	ASSEAQFSGNTVY
TRBV11-2	TRBJ2-7	ASSLEGSSYEQY
TRBV15	TRBJ1-2	ATSRGTGVADGYT
TRBV19	TRBJ1-3	ASSIGGKETGNTIY
TRBV23-1	TRBJ2-3	ASSQGDRAPDTQY
TRBV11-3	TRBJ2-3	ASSFGTAESDTQY
TRBV19	TRBJ2-5	ASASQGVETQY
TRBV10-3	TRBJ2-3	AISDPGGVTDTQY
TRBV2	TRBJ2-7	ASSYPGTSGTYEQY
TRBV5-4	TRBJ2-7	ASSLSGGYEQY
TRBV2	TRBJ2-3	ASSEQGTQY
TRBV19	TRBJ2-2	ASSLAGGRQSGELF
TRBV6-6	TRBJ2-1	ASTILAGGLNEQF
TRBV13	TRBJ1-2	ASSGREFYGYT
TRBV2	TRBJ2-7	ASRGQGSSYEQY
TRBV7-6	TRBJ2-3	ASSLGYGGRGTDTQY
TRBV10-3	TRBJ2-1	AISEGTRLADNEQF
TRBV27	TRBJ2-5	ASSPGTGIDLETQY
TRBV7-2	NA	ASSPASYEQY
TRBV5-1	TRBJ1-1	ASSLGQGMNTEAF
TRBV2	TRBJ2-7	ASSAGTGAGEQY
TRBV6-6	TRBJ1-2	ASSPQAGAQGYGYT
TRBV2	TRBJ2-3	ASSGIQAGKNTDTQY
TRBV7-6	TRBJ2-5	ASSLWGDLREQY
TRBV11-2	TRBJ2-3	ASSSGTSGGDTQY
TRBV5-1	TRBJ2-2	ASRRGPGLAGDTNTGELF
TRBV19	TRBJ1-5	ASGRGRGSGNQPQH
TRBV5-4	TRBJ2-2	ASSVGTELGELF
TRBV7-9	TRBJ1-6	ASSSPGSSYNSPLH
TRBV7-9	TRBJ2-3	SSSSRDTDTQY
TRBV28	TRBJ2-7	ASRWGGSYEQY
TRBV5-1	TRBJ2-7	ASRTGWDEQY
TRBV19	TRBJ1-5	ASNPGQGESQPQH
TRBV4-1	TRBJ1-4	ASSQAGTGTFGDEKLF
TRBV27	TRBJ2-7	ASGTGGSGIEQY
TRBV6-1	TRBJ2-7	ASSGGQGTTYEQY
TRBV5-8	TRBJ2-1	ASSFRDRGHNEQF
TRBV9	TRBJ2-1	ASSVGVFTGGYNEQF
TRBV6-5	TRBJ2-5	ASSYGTTLLGETQY
TRBV6-5	TRBJ2-7	ASSYGAGGPPYEQY
TRBV19	TRBJ1-5	ASSIGWSGQGTQPQH
TRBV6-1	TRBJ2-7	ASTEAGGVYEQY
TRBV6-1	TRBJ2-3	ASLGLDTQY